This TCR beta chain was found in a study of CXCR3-negative and CXCR3-positive naive CD8 T cells. General observations from the study: The study found more hydrophobic TRB CDR3s in CXCR3-positive naive cells than in CXCR3-negative naive cells.

Each TRB cDNA library was prepared by 5' RACE (with UMI labels). TCRdb reanalyzed the 5' RACE reads and collapses them to one entry per CDR3 protein, without DNA. The sample includes around 80,000 distinct CDR3 sequences. The CDR3 extends over 15 amino acids. Germline loops: CDR1 MNHNY, CDR2 SVGAGI (reference sequence). On this clonotype: The antigen is undetermined.

This chain connects TRBV6-6 to TRBJ2-3; TCRdb's D gene call, TRBD1, goes unchecked for lack of DNA. The sample taken for sequencing was naive CXCR3+ CD8+ T cells from blood. The subset denotes: CD45RO-CCR7+CD27+CD95- naive CD8+ T cells expressing CXCR3 (TNR3+). The TCR sequence derives from a human donor in good health. Some clones in this sample may be carry-over from other donors' samples. The CDR3 reads CASRPGQLHTDTQYF.